This TCR beta chain came from a study of human T cells and chemical hapten exposure. As to time point: patch test 1, 2 weeks after DPC sensitization. The sample's treatment: therapeutic diphenylcyclopropenone sensitization with weekly scalp DPC. TCRdb fed the RACE reads into MiXCR, producing one record per CDR3 protein. The sample has 150,000 to 200,000 distinct CDR3 sequences, about 15% seen once; the top ten hold less than 2%. CDR3 length equals 13 residues. V gave up 6 bases and J gave up 0 bases, with 11 bases separating them. In germline, CDR1 is DFQATT, CDR2 SNEGSKA (reference sequence). The starting material was whole blood, obtained in connection with sensitization to the hapten diphenylcyclopropenone (DPC). The clonotype was recovered from a woman aged 25-40 years with alopecia areata. Some clones in this sample may be carry-over from other donors' samples. The J gene is TRBJ1-1, the V gene TRBV20-1; D unclear. CDR3 amino acids: CSAPTFMNTEAFF. The CDR3 DNA follows: TGCAGTGCCCCGACTTTCATGAACACTGAAGCTTTCTTT.